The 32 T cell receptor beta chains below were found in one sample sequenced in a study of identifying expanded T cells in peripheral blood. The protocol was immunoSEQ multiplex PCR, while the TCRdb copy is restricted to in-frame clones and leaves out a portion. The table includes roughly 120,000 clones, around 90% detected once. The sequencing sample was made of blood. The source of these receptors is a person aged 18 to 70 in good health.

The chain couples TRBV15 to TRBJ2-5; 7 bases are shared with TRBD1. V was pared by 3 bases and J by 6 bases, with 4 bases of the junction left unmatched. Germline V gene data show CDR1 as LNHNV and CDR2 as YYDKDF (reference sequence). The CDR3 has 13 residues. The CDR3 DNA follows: TGTGCCACCAGCAGGAGGGGGCAACAGACCCAGTACTTC. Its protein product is CATSRRGQQTQYF. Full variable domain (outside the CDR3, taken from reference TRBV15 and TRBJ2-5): DAMVIQNPRYQVTQFGKPVTLSCSQTLNHNVMYWYQQKSSQAPKLLFHYYDKDFNNEADTPDNFQSRRPNTSFCFLDIRSPGLGDTAMYLCATSRRGQQTQYFGPGTRLLVL.

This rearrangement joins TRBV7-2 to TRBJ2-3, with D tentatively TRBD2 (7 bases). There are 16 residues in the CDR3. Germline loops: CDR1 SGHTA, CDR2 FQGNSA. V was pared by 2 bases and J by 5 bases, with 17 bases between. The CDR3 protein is CASSLRGGGTGDTQYF. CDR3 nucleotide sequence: TGTGCCAGCAGCTTACGAGGGGGAGGGACGGGAGATACGCAGTATTTT.

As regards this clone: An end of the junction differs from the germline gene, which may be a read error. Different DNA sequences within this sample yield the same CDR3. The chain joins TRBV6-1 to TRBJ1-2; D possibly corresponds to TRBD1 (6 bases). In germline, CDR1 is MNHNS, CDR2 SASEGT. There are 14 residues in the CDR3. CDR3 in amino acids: CASIFGGGNYGYTF. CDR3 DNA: TGTGCCAGCATTTTTGGGGGCGGGAACTATGGTTACACCTTC.

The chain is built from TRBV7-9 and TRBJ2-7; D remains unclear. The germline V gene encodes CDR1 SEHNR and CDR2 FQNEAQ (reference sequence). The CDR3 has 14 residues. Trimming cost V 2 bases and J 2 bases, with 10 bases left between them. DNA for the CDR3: TGTGCCAGCAGCTTAAGTGGAGTGGCCTACGAGCAGTACTTC. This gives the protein CASSLSGVAYEQYF.

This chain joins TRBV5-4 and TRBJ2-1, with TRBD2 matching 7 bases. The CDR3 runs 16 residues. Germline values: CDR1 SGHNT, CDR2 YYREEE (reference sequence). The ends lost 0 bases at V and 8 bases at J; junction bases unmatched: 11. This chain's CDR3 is CASSLAPGREFDEQFF. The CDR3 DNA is TGTGCCAGCAGCTTGGCCCCGGGGAGGGAGTTTGATGAGCAGTTCTTC. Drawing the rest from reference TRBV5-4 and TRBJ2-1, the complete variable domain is ETGVTQSPTHLIKTRGQQVTLRCSSQSGHNTVSWYQQALGQGPQFIFQYYREEENGRGNFPPRFSGLQFPNYSSELNVNALELDDSALYLCASSLAPGREFDEQFFGPGTRLTVL.

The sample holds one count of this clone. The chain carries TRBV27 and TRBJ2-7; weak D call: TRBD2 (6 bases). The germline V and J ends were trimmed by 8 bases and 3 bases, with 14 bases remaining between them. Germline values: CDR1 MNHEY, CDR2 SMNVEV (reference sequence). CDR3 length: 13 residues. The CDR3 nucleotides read TGTGCCAGCCGCGGACTAAACTACTACGAGCAGTACTTC. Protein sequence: CASRGLNYYEQYF.

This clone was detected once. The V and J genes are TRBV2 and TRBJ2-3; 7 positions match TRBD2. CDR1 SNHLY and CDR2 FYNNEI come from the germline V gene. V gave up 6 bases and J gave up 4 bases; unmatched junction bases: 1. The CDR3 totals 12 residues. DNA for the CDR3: TGTGCCAGCAGGGGAGGGGCAGATACGCAGTATTTT. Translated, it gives CASRGGADTQYF.

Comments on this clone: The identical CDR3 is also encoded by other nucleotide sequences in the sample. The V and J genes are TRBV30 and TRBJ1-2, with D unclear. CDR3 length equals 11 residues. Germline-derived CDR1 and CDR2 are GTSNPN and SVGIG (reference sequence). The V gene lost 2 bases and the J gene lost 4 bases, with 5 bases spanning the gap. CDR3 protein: CAWSLGYGYTF. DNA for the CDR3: TGTGCCTGGAGTCTGGGCTATGGCTACACCTTC.

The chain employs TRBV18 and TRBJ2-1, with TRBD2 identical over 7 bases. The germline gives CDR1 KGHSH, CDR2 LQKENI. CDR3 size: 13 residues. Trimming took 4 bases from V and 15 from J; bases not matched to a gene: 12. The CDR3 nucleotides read TGTGCCAGCTCACGGGGAGGGACGGACGTCCTGTTCTTC. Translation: CASSRGGTDVLFF. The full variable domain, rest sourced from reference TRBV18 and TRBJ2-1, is NAGVMQNPRHLVRRRGQEARLRCSPMKGHSHVYWYRQLPEEGLKFMVYLQKENIIDESGMPKERFSAEFPKEGPSILRIQQVVRGDSAAYFCASSRGGTDVLFFGPGTRLTVL.

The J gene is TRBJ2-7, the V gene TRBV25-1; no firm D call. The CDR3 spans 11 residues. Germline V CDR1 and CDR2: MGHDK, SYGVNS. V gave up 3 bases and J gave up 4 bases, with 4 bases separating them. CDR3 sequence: CASSERYEQYF. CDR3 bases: TGTGCCAGCAGTGAGAGGTACGAGCAGTACTTC.

The CDR3 spells CASSSGQSVNTEAFF. The CDR3 DNA is TGCGCCAGCAGCTCGGGACAGTCAGTTAACACTGAAGCTTTCTTT. The chain employs TRBV5-1 and TRBJ1-1; 7 positions match TRBD1. Germline CDR1 reads SGHRS; CDR2 reads YFSETQ. The CDR3 is 15 residues long. V was pared by 3 bases and J by 2 bases, with 7 bases of the junction left unmatched. Filled out from reference TRBV5-1 and TRBJ1-1, the complete variable domain reads KAGVTQTPRYLIKTRGQQVTLSCSPISGHRSVSWYQQTPGQGLQFLFEYFSETQRNKGNFPGRFSGRQFSNSRSEMNVSTLELGDSALYLCASSSGQSVNTEAFFGQGTRLTVV.

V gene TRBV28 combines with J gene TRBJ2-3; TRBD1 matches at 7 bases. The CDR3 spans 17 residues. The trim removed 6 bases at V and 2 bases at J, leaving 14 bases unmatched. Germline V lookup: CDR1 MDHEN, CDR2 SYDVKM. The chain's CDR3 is CASRQGYKSRFTDTQYF. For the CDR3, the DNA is TGTGCCAGCAGACAGGGGTACAAATCACGATTCACAGATACGCAGTATTTT.

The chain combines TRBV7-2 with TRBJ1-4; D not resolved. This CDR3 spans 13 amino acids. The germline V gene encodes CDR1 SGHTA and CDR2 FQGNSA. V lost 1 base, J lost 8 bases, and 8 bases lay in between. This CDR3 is CASSLGTGEKLFF. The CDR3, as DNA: TGTGCCAGCAGCTTAGGGACGGGAGAAAAACTGTTTTTT.

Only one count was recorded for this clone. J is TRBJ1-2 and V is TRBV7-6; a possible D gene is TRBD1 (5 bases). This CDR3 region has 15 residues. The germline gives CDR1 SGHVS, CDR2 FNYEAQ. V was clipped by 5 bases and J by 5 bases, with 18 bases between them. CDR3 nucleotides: TGTGCCAGCAGCGCGGGGCCAACCACCATTTATGGCTACACCTTC. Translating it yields CASSAGPTTIYGYTF.

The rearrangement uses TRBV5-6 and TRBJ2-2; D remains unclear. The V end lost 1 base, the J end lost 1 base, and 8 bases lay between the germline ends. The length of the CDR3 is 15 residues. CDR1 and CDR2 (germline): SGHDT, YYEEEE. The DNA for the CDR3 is TGTGCCAGCAGCTTGTTGGTTCGGAACACCGGGGAGCTGTTTTTT. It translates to CASSLLVRNTGELFF.

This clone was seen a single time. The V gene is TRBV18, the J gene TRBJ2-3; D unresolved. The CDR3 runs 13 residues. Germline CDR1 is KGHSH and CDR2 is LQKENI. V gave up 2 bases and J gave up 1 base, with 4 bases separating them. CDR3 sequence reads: CASSPIGTDTQYF. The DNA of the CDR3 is TGTGCCAGCTCACCAATTGGCACAGATACGCAGTATTTT.

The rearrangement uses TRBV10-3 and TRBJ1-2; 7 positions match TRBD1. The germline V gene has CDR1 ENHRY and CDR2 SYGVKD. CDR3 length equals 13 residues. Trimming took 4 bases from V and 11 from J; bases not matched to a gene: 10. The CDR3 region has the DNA TGTGCCATCAGTGGAACAGGGGTGACTTTATACACCTTC. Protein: CAISGTGVTLYTF.

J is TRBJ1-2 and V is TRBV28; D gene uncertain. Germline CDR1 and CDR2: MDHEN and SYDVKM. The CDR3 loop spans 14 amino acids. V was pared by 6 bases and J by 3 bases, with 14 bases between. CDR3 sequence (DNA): TGTGCCAGCAGGCCCCCTCACAGCGACTATGGCTACACCTTC. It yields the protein CASRPPHSDYGYTF.

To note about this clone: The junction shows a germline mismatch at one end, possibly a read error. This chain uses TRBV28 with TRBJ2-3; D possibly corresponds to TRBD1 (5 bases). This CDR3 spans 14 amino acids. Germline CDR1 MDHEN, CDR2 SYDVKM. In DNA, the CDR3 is TGTGCCAGCAGTTTTGTGGCGTCTAGGGGTTCGGAGAATTTT. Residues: CASSFVASRGSENF.

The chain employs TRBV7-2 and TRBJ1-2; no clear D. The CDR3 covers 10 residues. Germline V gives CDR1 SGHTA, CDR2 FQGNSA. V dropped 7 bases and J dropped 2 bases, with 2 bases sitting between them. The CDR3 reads CASTNYGYTF. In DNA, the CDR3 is TGTGCCAGCACCAACTATGGCTACACCTTC.

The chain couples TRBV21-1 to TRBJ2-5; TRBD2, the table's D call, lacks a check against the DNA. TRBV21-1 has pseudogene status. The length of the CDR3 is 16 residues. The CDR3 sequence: CASSKFSAGVAETQYF. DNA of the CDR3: TGTGCCAGCAGCAAGTTCTCGGCGGGAGTGGCAGAGACCCAGTACTTC.

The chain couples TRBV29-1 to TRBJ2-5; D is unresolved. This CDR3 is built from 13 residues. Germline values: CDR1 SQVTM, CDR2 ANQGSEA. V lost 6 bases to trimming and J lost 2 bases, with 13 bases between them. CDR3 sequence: CSVKPPVQETQYF. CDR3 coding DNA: TGCAGCGTCAAACCCCCAGTTCAAGAGACCCAGTACTTC.

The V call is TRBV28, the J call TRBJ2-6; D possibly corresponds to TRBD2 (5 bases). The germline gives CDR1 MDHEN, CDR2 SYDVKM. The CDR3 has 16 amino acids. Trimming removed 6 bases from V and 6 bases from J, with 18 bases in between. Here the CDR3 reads CASRPGVHLLANVLTF. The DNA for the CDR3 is TGTGCCAGCAGACCCGGGGTTCATCTCTTGGCCAACGTCCTGACTTTC. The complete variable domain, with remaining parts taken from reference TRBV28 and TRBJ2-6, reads DVKVTQSSRYLVKRTGEKVFLECVQDMDHENMFWYRQDPGLGLRLIYFSYDVKMKEKGDIPEGYSVSREKKERFSLILESASTNQTSMYLCASRPGVHLLANVLTFGAGSRLTVL.

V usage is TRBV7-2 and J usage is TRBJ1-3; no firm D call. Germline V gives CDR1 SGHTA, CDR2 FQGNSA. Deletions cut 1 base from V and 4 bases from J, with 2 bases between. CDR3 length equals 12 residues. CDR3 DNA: TGTGCCAGCAGCTTAGTGGGAAACACCATATATTTT. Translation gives CASSLVGNTIYF.

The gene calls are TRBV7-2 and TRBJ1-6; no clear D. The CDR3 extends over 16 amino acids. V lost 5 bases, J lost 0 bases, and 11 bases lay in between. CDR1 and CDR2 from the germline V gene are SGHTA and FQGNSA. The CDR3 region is CASSLTSSSYNSPLHF. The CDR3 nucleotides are TGTGCCAGCAGCCTGACCTCTAGCTCCTATAATTCACCCCTCCACTTT.

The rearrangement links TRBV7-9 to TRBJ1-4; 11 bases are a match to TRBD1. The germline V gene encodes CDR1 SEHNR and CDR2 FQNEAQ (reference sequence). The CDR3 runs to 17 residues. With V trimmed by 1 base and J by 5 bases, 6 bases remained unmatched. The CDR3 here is CASSLGGTGGPNEKLFF. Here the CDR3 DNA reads TGTGCCAGCAGCTTAGGGGGGACAGGGGGTCCCAATGAAAAACTGTTTTTT.

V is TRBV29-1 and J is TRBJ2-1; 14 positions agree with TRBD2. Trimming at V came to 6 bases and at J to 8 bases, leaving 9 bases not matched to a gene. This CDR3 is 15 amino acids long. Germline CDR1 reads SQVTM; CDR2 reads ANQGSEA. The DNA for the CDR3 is TGCAGCGTCCTAGGACTAGCGGGGGGTTGGTATGAGCAGTTCTTC. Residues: CSVLGLAGGWYEQFF.

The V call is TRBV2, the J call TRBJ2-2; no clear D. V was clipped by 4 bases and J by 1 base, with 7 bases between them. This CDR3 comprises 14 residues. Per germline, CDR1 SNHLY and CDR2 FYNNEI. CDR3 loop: CASSVERNTGELFF. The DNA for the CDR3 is TGTGCCAGCAGTGTGGAGCGGAACACCGGGGAGCTGTTTTTT.

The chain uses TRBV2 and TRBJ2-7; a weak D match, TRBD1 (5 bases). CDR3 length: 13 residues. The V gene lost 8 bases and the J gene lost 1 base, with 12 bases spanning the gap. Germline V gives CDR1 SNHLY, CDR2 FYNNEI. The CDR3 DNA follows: TGTGCCAGCTTGATCCAGGGTTCCTACGAGCAGTACTTC. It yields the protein CASLIQGSYEQYF.

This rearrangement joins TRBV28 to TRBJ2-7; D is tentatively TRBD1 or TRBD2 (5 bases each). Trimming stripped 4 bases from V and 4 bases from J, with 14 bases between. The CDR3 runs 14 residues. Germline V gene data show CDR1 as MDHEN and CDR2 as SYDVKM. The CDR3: CASSSGDGVYEQYF. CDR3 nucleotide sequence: TGTGCCAGCAGTTCCGGGGACGGGGTTTACGAGCAGTACTTC.

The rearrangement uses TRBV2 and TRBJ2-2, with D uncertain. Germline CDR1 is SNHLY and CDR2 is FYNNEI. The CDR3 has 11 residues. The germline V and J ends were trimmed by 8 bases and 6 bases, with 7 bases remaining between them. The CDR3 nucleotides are TGTGCCAGCGGAAGGTCCGGGGAGCTGTTTTTT. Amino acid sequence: CASGRSGELFF.

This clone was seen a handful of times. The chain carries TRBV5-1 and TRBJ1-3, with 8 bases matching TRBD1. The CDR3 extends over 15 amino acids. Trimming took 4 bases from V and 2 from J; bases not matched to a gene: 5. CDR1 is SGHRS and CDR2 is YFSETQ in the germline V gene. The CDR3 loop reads CASSKDRVTGNTIYF. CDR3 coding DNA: TGCGCCAGCAGCAAGGACAGGGTCACTGGAAACACCATATATTTT.